The clone carrying this T cell receptor beta chain was counted once. What it recognizes is unknown. The PCR used 60 Vbeta and 13 Jbeta primers. The data were produced by immunoSEQ multiplex PCR, yet TCRdb's version contains in-frame clones alone and is incomplete. The table lists some 210,000 clones, about 87% of them singletons. The CDR3 length is 17 residues. With 2 bases removed from V and 6 bases from J, the gap between germline ends came to 20 bases. Germline V gene lookup returns CDR1 KGHSH and CDR2 LQKENI. The record originates from a study of cytomegalovirus exposure and HLA in healthy donors. Study outcomes and limitations: In an earlier analysis, productive rearrangement rates for most beta V segments clustered near 87% or 30%. V segments that were indistinguishable, TRBV6-2 and TRBV6-3 among them, were omitted from analysis.

The sequence was collected from a man aged 30 to 39 in good health and CMV-seronegative. This chain joins TRBV18 and TRBJ1-5; tentatively, D is TRBD1 (5 bases). The sample consisted of PBMCs. As DNA, the CDR3 is TGTGCCAGCTCACCAGCAGGAAGGCAGGGTCAAAGTCAGCCCCAGCATTTT. Translated, it gives CASSPAGRQGQSQPQHF.